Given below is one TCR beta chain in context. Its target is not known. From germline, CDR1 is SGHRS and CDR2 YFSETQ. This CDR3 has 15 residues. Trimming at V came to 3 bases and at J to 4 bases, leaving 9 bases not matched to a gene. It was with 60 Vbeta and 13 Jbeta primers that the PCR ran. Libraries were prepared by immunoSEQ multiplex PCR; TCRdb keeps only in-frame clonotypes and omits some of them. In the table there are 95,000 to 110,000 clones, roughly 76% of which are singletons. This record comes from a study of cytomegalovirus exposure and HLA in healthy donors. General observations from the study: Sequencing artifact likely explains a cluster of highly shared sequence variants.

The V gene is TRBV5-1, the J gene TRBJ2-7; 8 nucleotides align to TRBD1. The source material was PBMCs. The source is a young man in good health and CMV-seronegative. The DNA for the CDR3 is TGCGCCAGCAGCTCCGGACAGGGCCCCGGGTACGAGCAGTACTTC. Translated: CASSSGQGPGYEQYF.